The clone carrying this T cell receptor beta chain was counted between two and nine times. Its matching antigen is unknown. The source of the sample is a study of CD8 T cells in ankylosing spondylitis. Findings and limits, study-wide: Those disease-linked clones were CD8+; they were also relatively rare in peripheral blood. Characteristic, it appeared, of ankylosing spondylitis blood was a TCR beta motif of roughly 8 highly homologous variants. Matched synovial fluid from ankylosing spondylitis patients was reported to be enriched for disease-linked clones.

Quantitative 5'-RACE with molecular barcodes produced the TCR beta libraries. From the 5' RACE reads, TCRdb called clonotypes with MiXCR, one entry per CDR3 protein. The repertoire holds about 750,000 distinct CDR3 sequences, with roughly 19% as singletons. Germline V gives CDR1 SGHRS, CDR2 YFSETQ. Trimming stripped 3 bases from V and 6 bases from J, with 9 bases between. There are 12 residues in the CDR3. The sequence derives from a male donor with ankylosing spondylitis. Sequencing input: blood, either unsorted or a sorted T cell fraction (not recorded which). V usage is TRBV5-1 and J usage is TRBJ1-1, with D unresolved. DNA of the CDR3: TGCGCCAGCAGCTCGGATCCATCTGAAGCTTTCTTT. Translation gives CASSSDPSEAFF.